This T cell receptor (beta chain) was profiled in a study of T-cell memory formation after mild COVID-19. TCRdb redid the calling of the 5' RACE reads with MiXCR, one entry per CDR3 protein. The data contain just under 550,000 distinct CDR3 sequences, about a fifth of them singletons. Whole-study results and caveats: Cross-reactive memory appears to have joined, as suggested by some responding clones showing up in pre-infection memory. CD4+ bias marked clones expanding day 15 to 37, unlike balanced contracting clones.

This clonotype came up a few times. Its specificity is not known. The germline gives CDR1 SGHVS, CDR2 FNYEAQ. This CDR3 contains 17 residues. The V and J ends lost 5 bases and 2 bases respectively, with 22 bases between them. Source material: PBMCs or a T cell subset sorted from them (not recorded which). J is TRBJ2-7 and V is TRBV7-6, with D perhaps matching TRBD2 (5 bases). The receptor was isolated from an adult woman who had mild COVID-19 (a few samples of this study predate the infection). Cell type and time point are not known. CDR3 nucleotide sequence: TGTGCCAGCAGCCCACCTGGGGTACGGGAAAAGGCCTACGAGCAGTACTTC. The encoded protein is CASSPPGVREKAYEQYF.